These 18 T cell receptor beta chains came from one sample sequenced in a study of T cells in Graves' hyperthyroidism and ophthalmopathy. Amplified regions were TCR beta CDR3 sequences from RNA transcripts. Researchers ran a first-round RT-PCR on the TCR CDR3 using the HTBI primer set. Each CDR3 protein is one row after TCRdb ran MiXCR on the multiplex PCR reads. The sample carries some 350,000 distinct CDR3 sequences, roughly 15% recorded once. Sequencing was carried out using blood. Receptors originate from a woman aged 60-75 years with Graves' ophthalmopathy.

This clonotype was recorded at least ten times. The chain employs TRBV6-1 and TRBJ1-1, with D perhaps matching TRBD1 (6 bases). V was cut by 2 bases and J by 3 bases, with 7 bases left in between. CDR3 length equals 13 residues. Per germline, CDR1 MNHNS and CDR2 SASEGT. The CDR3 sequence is CASSEQGYTEAFF. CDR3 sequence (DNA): TGTGCCAGCAGTGAACAGGGGTACACTGAAGCTTTCTTT.

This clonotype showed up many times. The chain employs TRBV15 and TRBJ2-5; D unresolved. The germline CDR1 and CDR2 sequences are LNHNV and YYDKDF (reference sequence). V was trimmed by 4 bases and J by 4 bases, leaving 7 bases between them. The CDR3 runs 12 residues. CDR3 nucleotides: TGTGCCACCAGCACTAGTGGAGAGACCCAGTACTTC. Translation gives CATSTSGETQYF. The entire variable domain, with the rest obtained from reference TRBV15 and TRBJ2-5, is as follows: DAMVIQNPRYQVTQFGKPVTLSCSQTLNHNVMYWYQQKSSQAPKLLFHYYDKDFNNEADTPDNFQSRRPNTSFCFLDIRSPGLGDTAMYLCATSTSGETQYFGPGTRLLVL.

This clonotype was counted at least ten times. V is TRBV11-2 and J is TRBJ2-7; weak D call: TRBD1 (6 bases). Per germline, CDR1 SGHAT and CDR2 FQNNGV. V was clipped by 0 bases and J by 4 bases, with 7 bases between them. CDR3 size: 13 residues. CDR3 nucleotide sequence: TGTGCCAGCAGCTTAGAAAGGGGGTACGAGCAGTACTTC. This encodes CASSLERGYEQYF. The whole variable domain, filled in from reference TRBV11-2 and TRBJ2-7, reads EAGVAQSPRYKIIEKRQSVAFWCNPISGHATLYWYQQILGQGPKLLIQFQNNGVVDDSQLPKDRFSAERLKGVDSTLKIQPAKLEDSAVYLCASSLERGYEQYFGPGTRLTVT.

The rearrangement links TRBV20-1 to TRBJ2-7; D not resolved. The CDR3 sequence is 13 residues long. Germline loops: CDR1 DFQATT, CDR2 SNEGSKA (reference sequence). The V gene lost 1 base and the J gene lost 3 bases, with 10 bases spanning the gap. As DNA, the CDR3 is TGCAGTGCTAGAGTAGGCCCAATCTACGAGCAGTACTTC. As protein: CSARVGPIYEQYF.

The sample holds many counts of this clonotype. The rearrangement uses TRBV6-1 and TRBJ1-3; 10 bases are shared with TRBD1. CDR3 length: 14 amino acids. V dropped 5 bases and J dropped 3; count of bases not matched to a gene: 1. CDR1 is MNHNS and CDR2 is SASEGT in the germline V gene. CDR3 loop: CASSRDRGGNTIYF. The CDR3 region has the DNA TGTGCCAGCAGTAGGGACAGGGGTGGAAACACCATATATTTT.

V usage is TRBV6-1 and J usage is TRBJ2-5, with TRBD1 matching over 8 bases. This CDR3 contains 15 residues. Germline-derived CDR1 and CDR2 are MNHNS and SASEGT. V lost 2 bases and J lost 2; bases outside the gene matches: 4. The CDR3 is CASSEQGARQETQYF. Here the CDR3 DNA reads TGTGCCAGCAGTGAACAGGGGGCGCGACAAGAGACCCAGTACTTC.

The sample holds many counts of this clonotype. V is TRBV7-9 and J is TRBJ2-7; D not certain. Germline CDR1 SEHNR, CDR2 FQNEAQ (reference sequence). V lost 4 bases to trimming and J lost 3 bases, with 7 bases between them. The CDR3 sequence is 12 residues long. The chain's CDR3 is CASSSEHYEQYF. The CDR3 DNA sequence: TGTGCCAGCAGCTCAGAGCACTACGAGCAGTACTTC. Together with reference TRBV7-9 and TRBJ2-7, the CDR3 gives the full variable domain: DTGVSQNPRHKITKRGQNVTFRCDPISEHNRLYWYRQTLGQGPEFLTYFQNEAQLEKSRLLSDRFSAERPKGSFSTLEIQRTEQGDSAMYLCASSSEHYEQYFGPGTRLTVT.

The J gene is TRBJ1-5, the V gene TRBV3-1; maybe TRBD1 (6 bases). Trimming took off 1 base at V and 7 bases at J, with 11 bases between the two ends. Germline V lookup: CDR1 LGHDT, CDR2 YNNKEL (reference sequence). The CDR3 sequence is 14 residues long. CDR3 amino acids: CASSQGRGRQPQHF. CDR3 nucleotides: TGTGCCAGCAGCCAAGGTCGGGGGCGGCAGCCCCAGCATTTT.

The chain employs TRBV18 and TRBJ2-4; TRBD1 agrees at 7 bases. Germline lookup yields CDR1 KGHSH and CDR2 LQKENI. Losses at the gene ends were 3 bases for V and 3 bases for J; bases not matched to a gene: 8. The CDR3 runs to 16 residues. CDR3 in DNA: TGTGCCAGCTCACCTCCGGGACAGACATACAAAAACATTCAGTACTTC. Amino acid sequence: CASSPPGQTYKNIQYF.

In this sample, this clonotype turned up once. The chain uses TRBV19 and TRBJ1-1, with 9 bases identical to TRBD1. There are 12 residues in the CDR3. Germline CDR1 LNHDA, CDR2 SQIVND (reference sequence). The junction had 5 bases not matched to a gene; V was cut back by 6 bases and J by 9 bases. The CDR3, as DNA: TGTGCCAGTAGGGGGACAGGGTCTAAAGCTTTCTTT. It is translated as CASRGTGSKAFF. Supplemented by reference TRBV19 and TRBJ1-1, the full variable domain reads DGGITQSPKYLFRKEGQNVTLSCEQNLNHDAMYWYRQDPGQGLRLIYYSQIVNDFQKGDIAEGYSVSREKKESFPLTVTSAQKNPTAFYLCASRGTGSKAFFGQGTRLTVV.

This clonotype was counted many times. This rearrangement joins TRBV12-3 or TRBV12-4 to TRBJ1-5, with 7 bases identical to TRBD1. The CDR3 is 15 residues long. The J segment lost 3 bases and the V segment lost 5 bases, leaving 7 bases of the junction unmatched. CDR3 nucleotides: TGTGCCAGCAGTGCGAAACAGGGGTACAATCAGCCCCAGCATTTT. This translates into CASSAKQGYNQPQHF.

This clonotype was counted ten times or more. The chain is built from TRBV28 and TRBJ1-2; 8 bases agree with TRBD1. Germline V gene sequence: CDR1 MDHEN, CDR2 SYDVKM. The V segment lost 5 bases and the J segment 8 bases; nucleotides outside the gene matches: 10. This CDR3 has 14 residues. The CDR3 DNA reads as TGTGCCAGCAGTCAATCAGGGGGCGCCCAGGGCTACACCTTC. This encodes CASSQSGGAQGYTF.

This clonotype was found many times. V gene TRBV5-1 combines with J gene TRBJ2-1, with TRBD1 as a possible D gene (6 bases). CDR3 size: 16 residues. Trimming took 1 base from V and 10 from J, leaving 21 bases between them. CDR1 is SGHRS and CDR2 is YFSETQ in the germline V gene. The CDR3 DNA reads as TGCGCCAGCAGCTTGTCTCCGGACAGCTTGATAGGCGAGCAGTTCTTC. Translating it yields CASSLSPDSLIGEQFF.

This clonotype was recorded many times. CDR3 coding DNA: TGTGCCAGCTATAGACAGGGGAGCTCCTACGAGCAGTACTTC. As protein: CASYRQGSSYEQYF. This chain connects TRBV6-1 to TRBJ2-7, with 8 nucleotides matching TRBD1. CDR3 length equals 14 residues. The V segment lost 8 bases and the J segment 0 bases; nucleotides outside the gene matches: 6. Germline V lookup: CDR1 MNHNS, CDR2 SASEGT.

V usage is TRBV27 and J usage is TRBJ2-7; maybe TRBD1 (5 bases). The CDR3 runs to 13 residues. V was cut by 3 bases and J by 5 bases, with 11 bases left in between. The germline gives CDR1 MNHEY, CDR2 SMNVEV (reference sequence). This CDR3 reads CASSFGRVDEQYF. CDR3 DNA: TGTGCCAGCAGTTTTGGCAGGGTCGACGAGCAGTACTTC.

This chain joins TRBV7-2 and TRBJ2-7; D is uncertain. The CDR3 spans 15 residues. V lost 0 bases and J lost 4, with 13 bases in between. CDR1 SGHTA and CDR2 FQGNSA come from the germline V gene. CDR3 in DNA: TGTGCCAGCAGCTTAGCCGCGAGTATCGAGTACGAGCAGTACTTC. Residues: CASSLAASIEYEQYF.

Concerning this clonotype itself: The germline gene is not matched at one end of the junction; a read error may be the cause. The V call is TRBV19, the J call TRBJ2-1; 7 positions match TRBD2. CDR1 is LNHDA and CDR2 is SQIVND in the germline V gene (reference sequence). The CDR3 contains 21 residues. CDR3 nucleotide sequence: TGTGCCAGTAGTATCCCCCATTCAGGGAGGGTGGTAGCGAGCTCCCACAATGAGCAGTTCTTC. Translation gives CASSIPHSGRVVASSHNEQFF.

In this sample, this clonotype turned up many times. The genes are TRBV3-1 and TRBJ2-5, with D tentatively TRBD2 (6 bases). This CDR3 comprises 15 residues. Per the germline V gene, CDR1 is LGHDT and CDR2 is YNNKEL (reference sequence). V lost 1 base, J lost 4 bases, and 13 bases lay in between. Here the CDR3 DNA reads TGTGCCAGCAGCCAAGTGGGAGGAGGGCGAGAGACCCAGTACTTC. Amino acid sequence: CASSQVGGGRETQYF.